This T cell receptor (beta chain) was captured in a study of CD8 T cells in ankylosing spondylitis. Quantitative molecular-barcoded 5'-RACE generated the TCR beta libraries. TCRdb re-called the 5' RACE reads with MiXCR, one entry per CDR3 protein. The table includes 80,000 to 100,000 distinct CDR3 sequences, about 8.8% detected once. Germline V gene sequence: CDR1 LGHDT, CDR2 YNNKEL (reference sequence). The CDR3 consists of 18 residues. About this clonotype itself: A read error may account for a junction end that differs from germline.

The clonotype originates from a male donor with ankylosing spondylitis or in good health (not recorded which). Sequenced sample: blood, either unsorted or a sorted T cell fraction (not recorded which). The V call is TRBV3-1, the J call TRBJ2-1; 15 nucleotides line up with TRBD2. In nucleotides, the CDR3 is TGTGCCAGCTGCCAAGAGGGACTAGCGGGGGGTTCCTACAATGAGCAGTTCTTC. Its protein product is CASCQEGLAGGSYNEQFF.